This TCR beta chain was profiled in a study of metastatic and nonmetastatic thyroid tumors. Across the whole study: The comparison covered peripheral blood and tumor or nodule tissue in malignant and benign thyroid patients.

Original analysis: Clinicopathological groups of papillary thyroid cancer showed CDR3 differences that were used to build a distant-metastasis classifier. TCRdb re-called the PCR reads through MiXCR. TCRdb, not the authors, supplied the V and J calls. The data show under 25,000 clones, under 35% seen once. Study-wide results and limits: It was reported that TCR beta diversity was significantly higher in malignant thyroid tumors than benign nodules, in blood and tumor.

No patient had received any treatment before thyroid surgery. This clone was counted at least ten times. What it recognizes is unknown. CDR1 and CDR2 from the germline V gene are SGHTS and YDEGEE. V lost 4 bases, J lost 7 bases, and 15 bases lay in between. This CDR3 is 14 amino acids long. What was sequenced was blood. The TCR originated in a female donor with papillary thyroid cancer or a benign thyroid nodule (not recorded which). Some clones in this sample may be carry-over from other donors' samples. V is TRBV5-8 and J is TRBJ1-3; D gene unclear. The CDR3 nucleotides are TGTGCCAGCAGCCCATGGACCTACCGGAACACCATATATTTT. Encoded protein: CASSPWTYRNTIYF.